A selection of T cell receptor gamma chains follows, all from one sample in a study of gammadelta T cells in human blood. TCRdb re-called the RT-PCR reads using CATT. The sample has roughly 500 gamma-chain clones; 5% are singletons. The sequenced sample consisted of Vgamma9Vdelta2 gamma-delta T cells from fetal blood. The receptor source for this set is a human fetus. CDR3s include the opening cysteine and the closing phenylalanine or tryptophan. Only part of the rows carry a size: once, few, many, or a class if the clone is expanded.

V: TRGV10
size: NA
J: TRGJ1/TRGJ2
DNA: TGTGCTGCGTGGGATTATAATTATTATAAGAAACTCTTT
CDR3: CAAWDYNYYKKLF

V: TRGV9
size: large
J: TRGJP
DNA: TGTGCCTTGTGGGAGGCCCAAGAGTTGGGCAAAAAAATCAAGGTATTT
CDR3: CALWEAQELGKKIKVF